This T cell receptor (beta chain) was recovered during a study of Tregs in tolerant kidney transplant recipients. Clones were read by immunoSEQ multiplex PCR, and TCRdb kept only the in-frame ones, dropping some. The sample records 68,000 or so clones, 80% to 85% being singletons. Germline assignment: CDR1 SGHKS and CDR2 YYEKEE (reference sequence). CDR3 length: 17 amino acids. V was shortened by 4 bases and J by 1 base, with 21 bases between the two germline ends. The source of this sequence is a human donor in good health. J is TRBJ2-7 and V is TRBV5-5; TRBD2 might be the D (5 bases). Input material: CD4+ T cells from blood. In DNA, the CDR3 is TGTGCCAGCAGCCAGGTCCCCTCCGGGATCCCGTCCTACGAGCAGTACTTC. Protein: CASSQVPSGIPSYEQYF.